The rows below give T cell receptor beta chains drawn from one sample of a study of blood T cell repertoires in COVID-19. Sequencing used immunoSEQ multiplex PCR; TCRdb keeps in-frame clones, though not all of them. The table records fewer than 200,000 clones, 84% of them present only once. The sample taken for sequencing was PBMCs or T cells enriched from blood (not recorded which). The receptors were gathered from a young woman who had been exposed to COVID-19. The CDR3 runs from the conserved cysteine through the conserved F or W. D genes are given only for firm matches. Clone size is shown for a subset of rows, as once, few, many or a class of expanded clone.

v_gene	d_gene	abundance	j_gene	CDR3nt	CDR3aa
TRBV15	-	-	TRBJ2-3	TGTGCCACCAGCAGAGATATGGCTAGCTGGAGAGCAGATACGCAGTATTTT	CATSRDMASWRADTQYF
TRBV27	TRBD1	-	TRBJ2-7	TGTGCCAGCAGTTTATCGGTAGGGGGCATTTACGAGCAGTACTTC	CASSLSVGGIYEQYF
TRBV7-8	-	-	TRBJ2-7	TGTGCCAGCAGCCCGGTGACAGGCCATTCCTACGAGCAGTACTTC	CASSPVTGHSYEQYF
TRBV6-2/TRBV6-3	-	-	TRBJ2-1	TGTGCCAGCAGTTCCACTCCTAACAATGAGCAGTTCTTC	CASSSTPNNEQFF
TRBV15	TRBD1	-	TRBJ1-5	TGTGCCACCAGCCGAACTGGGACAGCGGGTCAGCCCCAGCATTTT	CATSRTGTAGQPQHF
TRBV19	TRBD2	-	TRBJ2-1	TGTGCCAGTGAGGTAGCGGGGGAGCAGTTCTTC	CASEVAGEQFF
TRBV4-1	TRBD1	-	TRBJ1-1	TGCGCCAGCAGCCTCGGACAGGCGAACACTGAAGCTTTCTTT	CASSLGQANTEAFF
TRBV5-1	TRBD1	-	TRBJ1-3	TGCGCCAGCAGCTTGGATCAGGGGGCCGGTGGAAACACCATATATTTT	CASSLDQGAGGNTIYF
TRBV6-5	TRBD1	-	TRBJ2-7	TGTGCCAGCAGTTACGGCCAGGGGGCTCGAGACGAGCAGTACTTC	CASSYGQGARDEQYF
TRBV6-5	TRBD1	-	TRBJ1-1	TGTGCCAGCAGACCGACAGGGGGGAACACTGAAGCTTTCTTT	CASRPTGGNTEAFF
TRBV4-2	TRBD2	-	TRBJ2-2	TGTGCCAGCAGCCATACCACCGGGACTAGCGGTCCGTCCGGGGAGCTGTTTTTT	CASSHTTGTSGPSGELFF
TRBV4-3	-	once	TRBJ1-4	TGCGCCAGCAGCCCGCTAACGGAGACTAATGAAAAACTGTTTTTT	CASSPLTETNEKLFF
TRBV4-1	TRBD2	-	TRBJ2-5	TGCGCCAGCAGCCAAGGGGTAACTAGCGGGGGGGAACACCAAGAGACCCAGTACTTC	CASSQGVTSGGEHQETQYF
TRBV5-6	-	-	TRBJ1-2	TGTGCCAGCAGCGCGGGGCAGCCGACTAACTATGGCTACACCTTC	CASSAGQPTNYGYTF
TRBV7-8	-	-	TRBJ1-3	TGTGCCAGCAGCCCTCTGGCAGGGCAGCCTGGAAACACCATATATTTT	CASSPLAGQPGNTIYF
TRBV27	-	-	TRBJ1-5	TGTGCCAGCAGTTTAAGCGGGGTCCGGGCCACCAATATAAATCAGCCCCAGCATTTT	CASSLSGVRATNINQPQHF
TRBV19	-	-	TRBJ1-5	TGTGCCTCCACCGTGTGGGGCGGCCAGCCCCAGCATTTT	CASTVWGGQPQHF
TRBV4-3	-	-	TRBJ1-1	TGCGCCAGCAGCCAAGACAGTAGCTATGGGTTCGCTGAAGCTTTCTTT	CASSQDSSYGFAEAFF
TRBV5-1	-	-	TRBJ2-6	TGCGCCAGCAGCTTGCAGACAGTGATCTCTGGGGCCAACGTCCTGACTTTC	CASSLQTVISGANVLTF
TRBV19	-	-	TRBJ2-1	TGTGCCAGTAGCCCGACGGGGTACAATGAGCAGTTCTTC	CASSPTGYNEQFF
TRBV2	-	-	TRBJ1-6	TGTGCCAGCAGTGAAACTGACAGCCATAATTCACCCCTCCACTTT	CASSETDSHNSPLHF
TRBV4-3	-	-	TRBJ1-4	TGCGCCAGCAGCCGCGGACAGCTTAATGAAAAACTGTTTTTT	CASSRGQLNEKLFF
TRBV5-1	-	few	TRBJ2-7	TGCGCCAGCAGCTTGGGAGGCTATAGCGCTCGTTACGAGCAGTACTTC	CASSLGGYSARYEQYF
TRBV2	-	-	TRBJ1-1	TGTGCCAGCAGAGACCGACGGGAGGACACTGAAGCTTTCTTT	CASRDRREDTEAFF
TRBV4-3	-	-	TRBJ2-1	TGCGCCAGCAGCCAAGATAGATGGAATGAGCAGTTCTTC	CASSQDRWNEQFF
TRBV18	TRBD1	-	TRBJ2-4	TGTGCCAGCTCAGAAGAGCCGGGACAGGGATTGTCAGGAAACATTCAGTACTTC	CASSEEPGQGLSGNIQYF
TRBV3-1/TRBV3-2	-	-	TRBJ1-1	TGTGCCAGCAGCCTTAACAGGGTCAGGAACACTGAAGCTTTCTTT	CASSLNRVRNTEAFF
TRBV7-9	-	-	TRBJ2-3	TGTGCCAGCAGCTCCCGGGACGGACTATCCACAGATACGCAGTATTTT	CASSSRDGLSTDTQYF
TRBV23-1	-	-	TRBJ2-1	TGCGCCAGCAGTCAATCCCCACAGCCGGCCCGGGAGCAGTTCTTC	CASSQSPQPAREQFF
TRBV9	TRBD2	-	TRBJ2-7	TGTGCCAGCAGCGTCGGCGGGGGTTTTGACGAGCAGTACTTC	CASSVGGGFDEQYF
TRBV9	TRBD2	few	TRBJ2-7	TGTGCCAGCAGCGAGCGGGGGGGTAGCTACGAGCAGTACTTC	CASSERGGSYEQYF
TRBV29-1	-	-	TRBJ1-2	TGCAGCGCCCCGGAGGGGCTGACCTATGGCTACACCTTC	CSAPEGLTYGYTF
TRBV25-1	-	-	TRBJ1-1	TGTGCCAGCAGTGAATATTTTCCAAGGGGGGGTCAGGCTGAAGCTTTCTTT	CASSEYFPRGGQAEAFF
TRBV27	-	-	TRBJ2-1	TGTGCCAGCAGTAGGGGTTCCTACAATGAGCAGTTCTTC	CASSRGSYNEQFF
TRBV5-1	-	-	TRBJ1-2	TGCGCCAGCAGCTTGGGAGACAGGCTTACTGACTATGGCTACACCTTC	CASSLGDRLTDYGYTF
TRBV30	-	-	TRBJ1-4	TGTGCCTGGAGTCCCCGTGAAAAACTGTTTTTT	CAWSPREKLFF
TRBV3-1/TRBV3-2	-	-	TRBJ1-5	TGTGCCAGCAGCACAGCCGCTCAGCCCCAGCATTTT	CASSTAAQPQHF
TRBV6-5	-	-	TRBJ1-1	TGTGCCAGCAGGATCCGACTGACCGCGAACACTGAAGCTTTCTTT	CASRIRLTANTEAFF
TRBV10-1	-	-	TRBJ2-5	TGCGCCAGCAGTGAGTCGGGGAGAGAGACCCAGTACTTC	CASSESGRETQYF
TRBV10-3	-	-	TRBJ2-7	TGTGCCATCAGTGAGTCTCGAGGGATCGAGCAGTACTTC	CAISESRGIEQYF
TRBV9	-	-	TRBJ2-1	TGTGCCAGCAGCTTTAGCTCCTACAATGAGCAGTTCTTC	CASSFSSYNEQFF
TRBV7-8	-	-	TRBJ1-3	TGTGCCAGCAGCTTAGTGGGAAAGGGGATCTCTGGAAACACCATATATTTT	CASSLVGKGISGNTIYF
TRBV18	-	-	TRBJ1-2	TGTGCCAGCTCACCCGTATTAAGGGAGAACTATGGCTACACCTTC	CASSPVLRENYGYTF
TRBV25-1	-	-	TRBJ1-2	TGTGCCAGCAGTGAATATCGACAGGATGGCTACACCTTC	CASSEYRQDGYTF
TRBV5-5	TRBD2	-	TRBJ2-3	TGTGCCAGCAGCTTGTTACTAGCGGGCACAGATACGCAGTATTTT	CASSLLLAGTDTQYF
TRBV6-5	TRBD1	few	TRBJ1-2	TGTGCCAGCAGATCCAGGGGGACAGAGTATGGCTACACCTTC	CASRSRGTEYGYTF
TRBV18	-	few	TRBJ1-2	TGTGCCAGCTCACCAAGGGAGGACTCCTATGGCTACACCTTC	CASSPREDSYGYTF
TRBV7-2	TRBD2	-	TRBJ2-5	TGTGCCAGCAGCCCACCGGGACTAGGCCTTGAGACCCAGTACTTC	CASSPPGLGLETQYF
TRBV19	TRBD1	-	TRBJ1-5	TGTGCCAGTAGTATAGAGGTGGGGACAGTTAATCAGCCCCAGCATTTT	CASSIEVGTVNQPQHF
TRBV5-3	-	-	TRBJ2-1	TGTGCCAGAAGCTGCGATCTCCGCAATGAGCAGTTCTTC	CARSCDLRNEQFF
TRBV12-2	-	-	TRBJ1-1	TGTGCAAGTCGCTTAGCGCGGGTAGGAGAAAGGGACAGGACCACTTCGGAAACTGAAGCTTTCTTT	CASRLARVGERDRTTSETEAFF
TRBV6-2/TRBV6-3	TRBD1	-	TRBJ2-2	TGTGCCAGCAGCCAGGGGGCCGGGGAGCTGTTTTTT	CASSQGAGELFF
TRBV7-9	TRBD1	-	TRBJ2-7	TGTGCCAGCGGACAGGCCGAGAAGTACGAGCAGTACTTC	CASGQAEKYEQYF
TRBV4-3	TRBD2	-	TRBJ2-5	TGCGCCAGCAGCCAAGGGGATCCATTAGCGGGGGGAGGGACCCAGTACTTC	CASSQGDPLAGGGTQYF
TRBV7-9	-	-	TRBJ2-7	TGTGCCAGCAGCTTAAGCCCAGGGACCTACGAGCAGTACTTC	CASSLSPGTYEQYF